The clone carrying this T cell receptor (beta chain) was recorded at least ten times. TCRdb re-called the PCR reads with MiXCR. The sample holds tens of thousands of clones, over 9.5% seen once. Germline V lookup: CDR1 MNHEY, CDR2 SVGAGI. The CDR3 is made up of 15 amino acids. J lost 4 bases, V lost 3 bases, and 2 bases had no gene match. Thyroid surgery had not been preceded by any treatment in any patient. This specimen comes from a study of metastatic and nonmetastatic thyroid tumors. This chain connects TRBV6-5 to TRBJ2-2; 10 bases line up with TRBD2. The clonotype originates from a female donor with papillary thyroid cancer or a benign thyroid nodule (not recorded which). Some clones in this sample may be carry-over from other donors' samples. The material sequenced was blood. The CDR3 nucleotides are TGTGCCAGCAGTTATAGGACTAGCGGCACCGGGGAGCTGTTTTTT. Its translation: CASSYRTSGTGELFF.